The clone carrying this T cell receptor (beta chain) came up once. Cohorts were determined from participant-reported clinical history. This entry is derived from a study of blood T cell repertoires in COVID-19. Across the whole study: From T cells, B-cell-depleted T cells, or PBMCs came the material, which was cDNA or gDNA.

In the authors' workflow: Amplification with reference gene primers provided the estimates of nucleated cell counts. Clones were sequenced by immunoSEQ multiplex PCR, and TCRdb holds only the in-frame ones, with some missing. The DNA gave D and trimming, while V, J and clone size come from that table. This sample has roughly 200,000 clones, with approximately 85% found just once. Trimming stripped 6 bases from V and 2 bases from J, with 14 bases between. Germline-derived CDR1 and CDR2 are GTSNPN and SVGIG (reference sequence). This CDR3 comprises 13 residues. Sequencing was carried out using PBMCs or T cells enriched from blood (not recorded which). This clonotype was obtained from a middle-aged man who had recovered from COVID-19. This chain uses TRBV30 with TRBJ2-7, with D possibly matching TRBD1 (5 bases). CDR3 DNA: TGTGCCTGCAAAGGACACCCTACCTACGAGCAGTACTTC. Encoded protein: CACKGHPTYEQYF.